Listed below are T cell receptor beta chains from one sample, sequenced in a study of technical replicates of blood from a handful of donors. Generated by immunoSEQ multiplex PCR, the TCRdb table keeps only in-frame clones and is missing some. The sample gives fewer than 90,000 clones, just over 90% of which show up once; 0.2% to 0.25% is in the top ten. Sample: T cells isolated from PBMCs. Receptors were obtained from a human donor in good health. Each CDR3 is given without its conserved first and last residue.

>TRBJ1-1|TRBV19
ASRNSLLNTEAF
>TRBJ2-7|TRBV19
ASSTTGTGSAEQY
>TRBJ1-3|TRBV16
ASSPRQAGRNTIY
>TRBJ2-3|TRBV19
ASSIRLAGSTDTQY
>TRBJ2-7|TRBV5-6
ASSYRGIESYEQY
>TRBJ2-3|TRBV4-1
ASSQERGLSTDTQY
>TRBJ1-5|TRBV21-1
ASSKRGTGGPLDNQPQH
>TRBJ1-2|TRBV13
ASSPGPGQGASYYGYT
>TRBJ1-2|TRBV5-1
ASSEDGPRVRLEYGYT
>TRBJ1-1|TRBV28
ASRVGRGTEAF
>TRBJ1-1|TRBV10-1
ASSDRDTEAF
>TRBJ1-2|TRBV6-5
ASSYSITGDSGGYT
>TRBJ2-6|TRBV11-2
ASSYGRSGANVLT
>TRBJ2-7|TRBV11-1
ASSRPTSSYEQY
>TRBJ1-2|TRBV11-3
ASSFDKTLYT
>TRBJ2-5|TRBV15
ATSRRTSGAAGGTQY
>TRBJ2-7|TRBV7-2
ASSFSGGADEQY
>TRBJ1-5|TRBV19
ASSIQTAQPQH
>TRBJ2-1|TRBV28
ASIGASYNEQF
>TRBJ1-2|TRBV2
ASSSDRGVTGYT
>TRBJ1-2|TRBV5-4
ASSSDRGPGYT
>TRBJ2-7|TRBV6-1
ASSEFAGSPYEQY
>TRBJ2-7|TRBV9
ASSVGLAYEQY
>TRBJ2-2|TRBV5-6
ASSSDFWNTGELF
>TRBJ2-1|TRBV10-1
ASSRTSGRAHSYNEQF
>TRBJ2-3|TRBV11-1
ASSFRGLVVSTDTQY
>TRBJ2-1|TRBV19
ASSNLDNEQF
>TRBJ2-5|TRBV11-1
ASSPRGETQY
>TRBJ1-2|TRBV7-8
ASSSTPTNYGYT
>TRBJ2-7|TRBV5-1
ASSPGQLYEQY
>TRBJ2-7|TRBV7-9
ASSPLGGASGSNEQY
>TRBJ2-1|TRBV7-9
ASSLLSSYNEQF